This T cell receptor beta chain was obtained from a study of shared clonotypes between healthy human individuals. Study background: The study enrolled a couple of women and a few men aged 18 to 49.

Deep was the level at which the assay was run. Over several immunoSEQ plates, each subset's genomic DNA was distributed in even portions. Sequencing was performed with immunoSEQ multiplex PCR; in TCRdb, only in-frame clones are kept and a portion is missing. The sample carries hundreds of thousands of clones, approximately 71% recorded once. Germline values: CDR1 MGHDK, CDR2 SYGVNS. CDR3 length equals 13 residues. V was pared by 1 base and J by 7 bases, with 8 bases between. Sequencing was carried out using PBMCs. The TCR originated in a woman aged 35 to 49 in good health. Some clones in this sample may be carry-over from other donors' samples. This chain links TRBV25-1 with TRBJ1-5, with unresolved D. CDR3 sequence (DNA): TGTGCCAGCAGTGAATGGGAGGGACAGCCCCAGCATTTT. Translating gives CASSEWEGQPQHF.